The following is a T cell receptor beta chain sequence with its context. Its target is not known. Blood samples of about 2.5 ml were drawn from every donor. The source of the sample is a study of monozygotic twins with inflammatory bowel disease. Study conclusions and caveats: Versus healthy twins, IBD patients showed fewer clonotypes shared with others, especially with disease activity. The analysis failed to separate different T cell subtypes.

This CDR3 is 13 amino acids long. CDR1 and CDR2 (germline): DFQATT, SNEGSKA (reference sequence). Molecular identifiers with 6-nucleotide sample barcodes were added during cDNA synthesis via template switching. TCRdb reanalyzed the 5' RACE reads and collapses them to one entry per CDR3 protein, without DNA. The sample table sets out approximately 400,000 distinct CDR3 sequences. The chain links TRBV20-1 to TRBJ1-2. Material: blood. The receptor comes from a human donor with ulcerative colitis or Crohn's disease, or a healthy co-twin of an affected twin (not recorded which). CDR3 region: CSAKFGVDYGYTF.